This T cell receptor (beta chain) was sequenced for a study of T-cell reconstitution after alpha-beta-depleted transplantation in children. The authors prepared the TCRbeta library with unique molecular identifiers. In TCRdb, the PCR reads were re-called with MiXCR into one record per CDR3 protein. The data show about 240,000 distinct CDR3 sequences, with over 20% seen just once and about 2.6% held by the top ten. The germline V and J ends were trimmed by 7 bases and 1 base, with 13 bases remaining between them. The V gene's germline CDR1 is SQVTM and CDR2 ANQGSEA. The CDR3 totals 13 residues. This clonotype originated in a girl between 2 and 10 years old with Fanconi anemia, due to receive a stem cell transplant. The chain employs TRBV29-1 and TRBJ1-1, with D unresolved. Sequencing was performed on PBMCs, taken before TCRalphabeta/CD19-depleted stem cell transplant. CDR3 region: CSGYTRRNTEAFF. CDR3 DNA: TGCAGCGGCTATACACGAAGGAACACTGAAGCTTTCTTT.